A selection of T cell receptor beta chains follows, all from one sample in a study of T cells after yellow fever vaccination. TCRdb itself ran the 5' RACE reads through MiXCR, one entry per CDR3 protein. The table has about 500,000 distinct CDR3 sequences, about a sixth seen once; the top ten hold roughly 17%. The source material was PBMCs, sampled around 5 days after the first yellow fever vaccination. The receptors were sampled from a man between 18 and 29 years old who received the YFV17D yellow fever vaccine. Each CDR3 is given with its conserved first and last residue. D genes are given only for firm matches. Expanded clones are given a class, and other clones once, few, many or no size at all.

abundance	v_gene	j_gene	d_gene	CDR3nt	CDR3aa
few	TRBV10-3	TRBJ1-1	.	TGTGCCATCAGTGAACCCAGGGACGGCACTGAAGCTTTCTTT	CAISEPRDGTEAFF
few	TRBV2	TRBJ1-5	.	TGTGCCAGCAGTGAAGGTAATAGCAATCAGCCCCAGCATTTT	CASSEGNSNQPQHF
few	TRBV18	TRBJ2-7	.	TGTGCCAGCTCACCACCACAGACCTACGAGCAGTACTTC	CASSPPQTYEQYF
few	TRBV10-3	TRBJ1-1	.	TGTGCCATCAGTGCCGGTTCGGGCCCGAACACTGAAGCTTTCTTT	CAISAGSGPNTEAFF
few	TRBV3-1	TRBJ2-3	.	TGTGCCAGCAGCCAAGATCGAAGCGCAGATACGCAGTATTTT	CASSQDRSADTQYF
few	TRBV5-1	TRBJ2-3	.	TGCGCCAGCAGCGGGGACAACACAGATACGCAGTATTTT	CASSGDNTDTQYF
.	TRBV15	TRBJ1-5	.	TGTGCCACCAGCAGATGGAAGGGTCAGCCCCAGCATTTT	CATSRWKGQPQHF
few	TRBV20-1	TRBJ2-5	.	TGCAGTGCTAGACAGGGTATAAGTCAAGAGACCCAGTACTTC	CSARQGISQETQYF
few	TRBV5-1	TRBJ1-1	.	TGCGCCAGCACAGACTCACCGGGAACTGAAGTTTTCTTT	CASTDSPGTEVFF
.	TRBV4-3	TRBJ2-3	.	TGCGCCAGCAGCCAAGGGGCGCTAGATACGCAGTATTTT	CASSQGALDTQYF
many	TRBV2	TRBJ2-3	TRBD1	TGTGCCATCAGACAGGAAGAGGTCGGGACAGCTAGCACAGATACGCAGTATTTT	CAIRQEEVGTASTDTQYF
.	TRBV20-1	TRBJ1-3	TRBD1	TGCAGTGCTAGAGGGCGTGGAGACAGGGAACCTGGAAACACCATATATTTT	CSARGRGDREPGNTIYF
many	TRBV10-2	TRBJ2-2	.	TGCGCCAGCAGTGAACGAACAGGGGAGCTGTTTTTT	CASSERTGELFF
.	TRBV12-3/TRBV12-4	TRBJ2-3	.	TGTGCCAGCAGTTTGTACAGGCTAAGCTCAGATACGCAGTATTTT	CASSLYRLSSDTQYF
few	TRBV27	TRBJ1-1	.	TGTGCCAGCAGGCCCAGGGCAAAGAACACTGAAGCTTTCTTT	CASRPRAKNTEAFF
.	TRBV7-2	TRBJ2-1	.	TGTGCCAGTTCGGGGCAGCTTAGCGCCTACAATGAGCAGTTCTTC	CASSGQLSAYNEQFF
.	TRBV27	TRBJ2-2	.	TGTGCCAGCGGCTTGGGGGGCCCCGGGGAGCTGTTTTTT	CASGLGGPGELFF
.	TRBV6-1	TRBJ1-2	TRBD1	TGTGCCAGCAGCGGCAACAGGGGGGAGGGCTACACCTTC	CASSGNRGEGYTF